This T cell receptor (beta chain) is from a study of vaccination and CD4 T cells after COVID-19. Study overall: Post-COVID samples had a sampling time that fell a median around 100 days after diagnosis (range 35 to 161). SARS-CoV-2, HCoV-NL63, HCoV-OC43 and HCoV-229E supplied the overlapping spike peptides used to stimulate cells. A CEFX pool, an HIV-1 Nef pool, or no peptide went to control cultures.

Once obtained from cultured CD4+ T cells, the DNA was sequenced using the Oncomine TCR Beta short-read assay. TCRdb reanalysed the PCR reads using MiXCR and keeps one entry per CDR3 protein. The table has just under 20,000 distinct CDR3 sequences, roughly a quarter seen once. Treatment described: roughly 10-day PBMC culture with coronavirus spike peptide pools or control peptides (ViraFEST assay). This clonotype occurred a few times. The antigen remains undetermined. CDR1 is DFQATT and CDR2 is SNEGSKA in the germline V gene (reference sequence). Deletions cut 3 bases from V and 5 bases from J, with 10 bases between. The CDR3 totals 12 residues.

Material for sequencing was cultured CD4+ T cells from blood. The sequence came from a human donor with COVID-19. The rearrangement uses TRBV20-1 and TRBJ2-5; D uncertain. DNA of the CDR3: TGCAGTGCTAGTTTGGGCAGGGAGACCCAGTACTTC. Its protein product is CSASLGRETQYF.